Presented here are 30 T cell receptor beta chains from one specimen sequenced in a study of cytomegalovirus exposure and HLA in healthy donors. Here immunoSEQ multiplex PCR was the method, and the copy in TCRdb shows in-frame clones only, minus some. This table has around 130,000 clones, approximately 89% appearing once. The sample taken for sequencing was PBMCs. The origin of the receptors is a man aged 30 to 45 in good health and CMV-seronegative.

This clone was seen a single time. The chain combines TRBV15 with TRBJ2-4; 8 bases fit TRBD1. In germline, CDR1 is LNHNV, CDR2 YYDKDF (reference sequence). This CDR3 is 16 amino acids long. V trimming: 3 bases; J trimming: 8 bases; junction bases outside the gene matches: 12. The CDR3 reads CATSSGQGLVGYIQYF. In nucleotides, the CDR3 is TGTGCCACCAGCAGCGGACAGGGATTGGTGGGGTACATTCAGTACTTC.

The rearrangement uses TRBV10-3 and TRBJ2-7; TRBD1 aligns across 12 bases. V lost 0 bases, J lost 2 bases, and 5 bases stayed unmatched. Germline assignment: CDR1 ENHRY and CDR2 SYGVKD. This CDR3 is built from 17 residues. The CDR3 is CAISESGDRGPTYEQYF. Here the CDR3 DNA reads TGTGCCATCAGTGAGTCCGGGGACAGGGGGCCAACCTACGAGCAGTACTTC.

CDR3 in DNA: TGTGCCAGCAGGGACCCCGGGAGGACCGGGGAGCTGTTTTTT. It yields the protein CASRDPGRTGELFF. The genes are TRBV6-6 and TRBJ2-2, with 7 bases lining up with TRBD2. Germline CDR1 is MNHNY and CDR2 is SVGAGI (reference sequence). Trimming at V came to 6 bases and at J to 5 bases, leaving 6 bases not matched to a gene. This CDR3 region has 14 residues.

Here the CDR3 reads CASRGLAGLLYNEQFF. CDR3 in DNA: TGCGCCAGCAGGGGACTAGCGGGGTTACTGTACAATGAGCAGTTCTTC. The V and J genes are TRBV10-2 and TRBJ2-1; 13 nucleotides match TRBD2. The CDR3 sequence is 16 residues long. V gave up 6 bases and J gave up 4 bases; unmatched junction bases: 6. The germline V gene has CDR1 WSHSY and CDR2 SAAADI.

V and J are TRBV11-2 and TRBJ2-1; D possibly corresponds to TRBD1 (6 bases). The CDR3 sequence is 15 residues long. Germline-derived CDR1 and CDR2 are SGHAT and FQNNGV. V was trimmed by 6 bases and J by 3 bases, leaving 15 bases between them. The CDR3 region is CASSGRQGLYNEQFF. The CDR3, as DNA: TGTGCCAGCAGTGGAAGGCAGGGGCTCTACAATGAGCAGTTCTTC.

The chain combines TRBV2 with TRBJ1-1; 7 bases map to TRBD1. Trimming at V came to 9 bases and at J to 6 bases, leaving 13 bases not matched to a gene. This CDR3 contains 14 residues. Per germline, CDR1 SNHLY and CDR2 FYNNEI. The CDR3 spells CAREGQPLAPEAFF. The CDR3 DNA sequence: TGTGCCAGGGAGGGACAGCCCTTGGCTCCTGAAGCTTTCTTT.

The chain combines TRBV10-3 with TRBJ1-5; 11 bases map to TRBD1. V lost 4 bases to trimming and J lost 4 bases; unmatched junction nucleotides: 0. Germline CDR1 is ENHRY and CDR2 is SYGVKD. The CDR3 has 14 amino acids. CDR3: CAISGDRGNQPQHF. The CDR3 nucleotides are TGTGCCATCAGTGGGGACAGGGGGAATCAGCCCCAGCATTTT.

This chain's CDR3 is CASTTGTQPQHF. The DNA for the CDR3 is TGTGCCAGCACCACAGGGACTCAGCCCCAGCATTTT. The V gene is TRBV28, the J gene TRBJ1-5; tentatively, D is TRBD1 (6 bases). V dropped 7 bases and J dropped 6 bases, with 10 bases sitting between them. CDR1 and CDR2 from the germline V gene are MDHEN and SYDVKM. The length of the CDR3 is 12 residues.

This chain joins TRBV9 and TRBJ1-2; 8 bases match TRBD1. V shed 3 bases, J shed 0 bases, and the junction held 7 bases outside the gene matches. The CDR3 sequence is 16 residues long. Germline CDR1 is SGDLS and CDR2 is YYNGEE. The CDR3 DNA reads as TGTGCCAGCAGCGCCTCTGGGACAGGATCTAACTATGGCTACACCTTC. Protein product: CASSASGTGSNYGYTF.

This chain uses TRBV6-5 with TRBJ1-2, with 9 bases aligning to TRBD1. V lost 0 bases and J lost 6; bases outside the gene matches: 8. The CDR3 spans 16 residues. Germline lookup yields CDR1 MNHEY and CDR2 SVGAGI. CDR3 sequence: CASSYSMGGTGNGYTF. The CDR3 DNA reads as TGTGCCAGCAGTTACTCCATGGGGGGGACAGGGAATGGCTACACCTTC.

The chain combines TRBV11-3 with TRBJ2-1; perhaps TRBD2 as D (6 bases). V was shortened by 5 bases and J by 7 bases, with 15 bases between the two germline ends. Germline CDR1 is SGHNT and CDR2 is YENEEA. The CDR3 spans 14 residues. Here the CDR3 reads CASSHPRGSNEQFF. CDR3 sequence (DNA): TGTGCCAGCAGCCACCCGCGGGGTTCGAATGAGCAGTTCTTC.

This clone was picked up many times. The rearrangement uses TRBV6-1 and TRBJ2-1; 10 bases map to TRBD2. Per the germline V gene, CDR1 is MNHNS and CDR2 is SASEGT. Trimming removed 1 base from V and 5 bases from J; junction bases left unmatched: 2. The CDR3 extends over 15 amino acids. The DNA for the CDR3 is TGTGCCAGCAGTGAAGAGCGGGGGGGCCACAATGAGCAGTTCTTC. Translation: CASSEERGGHNEQFF.

The chain joins TRBV19 to TRBJ1-1, with 7 bases lining up with TRBD1. Germline V lookup: CDR1 LNHDA, CDR2 SQIVND (reference sequence). V trimming: 6 bases; J trimming: 4 bases; junction bases outside the gene matches: 5. This CDR3 spans 13 amino acids. As DNA, the CDR3 is TGTGCCAGTAGCTCCGACAGGGCCACTGAAGCTTTCTTT. This encodes CASSSDRATEAFF.

This sequence joins TRBV19 and TRBJ1-2, with a tentative D call TRBD1 (5 bases). Per the germline V gene, CDR1 is LNHDA and CDR2 is SQIVND (reference sequence). This CDR3 has 15 amino acids. Trimming pared 3 bases from V and 8 bases from J, leaving 19 bases between. CDR3 residues: CASSIHLATEGGYTF. The CDR3 bases are TGTGCCAGTAGTATCCACCTTGCGACAGAAGGAGGCTACACCTTC.

J is TRBJ2-7 and V is TRBV29-1; 8 bases match TRBD1. This CDR3 has 12 amino acids. The V segment lost 7 bases and the J segment 5 bases; nucleotides outside the gene matches: 7. Germline CDR1 SQVTM, CDR2 ANQGSEA. The CDR3 sequence: CSANYRGNEQYF. For the CDR3, the DNA is TGCAGCGCCAACTACAGGGGGAACGAGCAGTACTTC.

The gene calls are TRBV4-1 and TRBJ2-7, with D possibly TRBD2 on 6 matching bases. This CDR3 has 15 amino acids. Germline V gene sequence: CDR1 MGHRA, CDR2 YSYEKL. Trimming removed 1 base from V and 5 bases from J, with 15 bases in between. CDR3 protein: CASSQAGLPRHEQYF. The CDR3 coding sequence is TGCGCCAGCAGCCAAGCGGGACTCCCAAGGCACGAGCAGTACTTC.

By its share, this clone is medium-sized. Other DNA sequences in the sample encode the same CDR3. The rearrangement links TRBV6-4 to TRBJ2-1; 11 bases line up with TRBD2. The CDR3 runs to 15 residues. From germline, CDR1 is MRHNA and CDR2 SNTAGT. V dropped 0 bases and J dropped 6; count of bases not matched to a gene: 1. Here the CDR3 reads CASSDSSGGANEQFF. As DNA, the CDR3 is TGTGCCAGCAGTGACTCTAGCGGGGGGGCCAATGAGCAGTTCTTC.

This clone was counted once. The chain employs TRBV29-1 and TRBJ2-5, with TRBD1 matching 8 bases. Germline V gene data show CDR1 as SQVTM and CDR2 as ANQGSEA. V dropped 6 bases and J dropped 5; count of bases not matched to a gene: 11. This CDR3 is 14 amino acids long. Written as DNA, the CDR3 is TGCAGCGTGGCACGGACAGGGCTGAGGGAGACCCAGTACTTC. Protein sequence: CSVARTGLRETQYF.

This chain uses TRBV28 with TRBJ1-4, with TRBD1 matching over 11 bases. The trim removed 2 bases at V and 10 bases at J, leaving 3 bases unmatched. This CDR3 spans 14 amino acids. Germline V gene sequence: CDR1 MDHEN, CDR2 SYDVKM. Written as DNA, the CDR3 is TGTGCCAGCAGTTTACCTGGACAGGGGGCAAAACTGTTTTTT. It codes for CASSLPGQGAKLFF.

The V call is TRBV27, the J call TRBJ1-1, with 8 bases matching TRBD1. The CDR3 has 13 residues. CDR1 and CDR2 (germline): MNHEY, SMNVEV (reference sequence). V dropped 6 bases and J dropped 6; count of bases not matched to a gene: 6. The DNA of the CDR3 is TGTGCCAGCAGGGACAGGGTATCGTCTGAAGCTTTCTTT. The encoded protein is CASRDRVSSEAFF.

This clone appeared once. V usage is TRBV19 and J usage is TRBJ1-5; D is undetermined. The CDR3 length is 14 residues. V lost 3 bases to trimming and J lost 5 bases, with 11 bases between them. CDR1 and CDR2 from the germline V gene are LNHDA and SQIVND (reference sequence). The CDR3 region has the DNA TGTGCCAGTAGTATTCGAAAACTCGATCAGCCCCAGCATTTT. Encoded protein: CASSIRKLDQPQHF.

The V gene is TRBV27, the J gene TRBJ1-2; possibly TRBD1 for D (5 bases). V lost 0 bases, J lost 4 bases, and 18 bases lay in between. The CDR3 totals 17 residues. From germline, CDR1 is MNHEY and CDR2 SMNVEV (reference sequence). This chain's CDR3 is CASSLSAGRGMIYGYTF. CDR3 sequence (DNA): TGTGCCAGCAGTTTATCGGCGGGACGGGGGATGATCTATGGCTACACCTTC.

V is TRBV19 and J is TRBJ1-2; D ambiguous. In germline, CDR1 is LNHDA, CDR2 SQIVND (reference sequence). V lost 4 bases to trimming and J lost 4 bases, with 16 bases between them. The CDR3 runs 15 residues. The CDR3 nucleotides read TGTGCCAGTAGTACAGCCGGCGGGTTCGGCTATGGCTACACCTTC. Its translation is CASSTAGGFGYGYTF.

There are a few counts of this clone. The chain uses TRBV2 and TRBJ1-1; no firm D call. The germline gives CDR1 SNHLY, CDR2 FYNNEI. This CDR3 comprises 13 residues. V was pared by 4 bases and J by 4 bases, with 10 bases between. CDR3 in DNA: TGTGCCAGCAGTGCTCGAGAGGGCACTGAAGCTTTCTTT. It codes for CASSAREGTEAFF.

J is TRBJ2-7 and V is TRBV4-2; no reliable D call. The CDR3 is 12 amino acids. Germline V CDR1 and CDR2: LGHNA, YNFKEQ. Trimming cost V 2 bases and J 5 bases, with 7 bases left between them. CDR3 DNA: TGTGCCAGCAGCCAAACCCGGGACGAGCAGTACTTC. It is translated as CASSQTRDEQYF.

The chain recombines TRBV19 with TRBJ2-7, with 9 bases lining up with TRBD1. This CDR3 contains 13 residues. Germline values: CDR1 LNHDA, CDR2 SQIVND (reference sequence). V gave up 9 bases and J gave up 2 bases; unmatched junction bases: 5. The CDR3, as DNA: TGTGCCAGCCGGGACAGGGTAACCTACGAGCAGTACTTC. It is translated as CASRDRVTYEQYF.

The chain combines TRBV6-5 with TRBJ2-3; perhaps TRBD2 as D (5 bases). The germline V gene has CDR1 MNHEY and CDR2 SVGAGI. V was clipped by 4 bases and J by 4 bases, with 9 bases between them. This CDR3 is built from 13 residues. The CDR3: CASSSLGADTQYF. The CDR3 region has the DNA TGTGCCAGCAGTTCCCTCGGGGCAGATACGCAGTATTTT.

The rearrangement links TRBV11-2 to TRBJ2-3; perhaps TRBD2 as D (5 bases). The CDR3 is 14 amino acids. Looked up from germline, CDR1 is SGHAT and CDR2 is FQNNGV. Trimming took 5 bases from V and 14 from J, leaving 23 bases between them. The CDR3 DNA sequence: TGTGCCAGCAGCACGGACTCACAGATACCTTTATCGTATTTT. This sequence encodes CASSTDSQIPLSYF.

V and J are TRBV7-2 and TRBJ1-2; D remains unclear. The V gene's germline CDR1 is SGHTA and CDR2 FQGNSA. V was pared by 5 bases and J by 8 bases, with 18 bases between. The CDR3 is 14 residues long. CDR3 in DNA: TGTGCCAGCAGCCCGGGAGGCAGTAGCGGCGGCTACACCTTC. This translates into CASSPGGSSGGYTF.

The rearrangement joins TRBV15 to TRBJ1-5; D call uncertain. The CDR3 loop spans 15 amino acids. Germline CDR1 reads LNHNV; CDR2 reads YYDKDF (reference sequence). Trimming removed 0 bases at V and 9 bases at J, with 15 bases between. CDR3 DNA sequence: TGTGCCACCAGCAGAGATGCGGGCCAGATCCGGCCCCAGCATTTT. It encodes CATSRDAGQIRPQHF. Drawing the rest from reference TRBV15 and TRBJ1-5, the complete variable domain is DAMVIQNPRYQVTQFGKPVTLSCSQTLNHNVMYWYQQKSSQAPKLLFHYYDKDFNNEADTPDNFQSRRPNTSFCFLDIRSPGLGDTAMYLCATSRDAGQIRPQHFGDGTRLSIL.